These T cell receptor beta chains were read from a single sample in a study of shared clonotypes between healthy human individuals. Using immunoSEQ multiplex PCR, the repertoire was profiled, and TCRdb retains in-frame clones only, with some absent. The sample gives about 2.1 million clones, 80% to 95% of which show up once; approximately 1.6% is in the top ten. Sequenced: naive CD8+ T cells from PBMCs. The receptors stem from a man aged 18 to 29 in good health. Some clones in this sample may be carry-over from other donors' samples. The CDR3 runs from the conserved cysteine through the conserved F or W. A D gene is named only where the DNA matches it firmly. Some rows mark clone size as missing; the rest say once, few, many or name a class of expanded clone.

abundance,d_gene,j_gene,v_gene,CDR3nt,CDR3aa
NA,TRBD2,TRBJ2-1,TRBV7-3,TGTGCCAGCAGCCCCTCTAGCGGGAGAGGTGTTGAGCAGTTCTTC,CASSPSSGRGVEQFF
once,TRBD1,TRBJ2-5,TRBV9,TGTGCCAGCAGCATTCACCCAGGGGGCTTAGGAGAGACCCAGTACTTC,CASSIHPGGLGETQYF
NA,TRBD2,TRBJ2-1,TRBV7-8,TGTGCCAGCAGTCAGAGCGGGAGCTCCTACAATGAGCAGTTCTTC,CASSQSGSSYNEQFF
NA,TRBD1,TRBJ1-2,TRBV11-2,TGTGCCAGCAGCTTAAAACCGGGACAGGGGATCTATGGCTACACCTTC,CASSLKPGQGIYGYTF
NA,TRBD1,TRBJ2-7,TRBV11-2,TGTGCCAGCAGCTGGATGACAGGGACCTACGAGCAGTACTTC,CASSWMTGTYEQYF
NA,TRBD1,TRBJ2-2,TRBV25-1,TGTGCCAGCAACCCGACAGGGCCCGTCGGGGAGCTGTTTTTT,CASNPTGPVGELFF
NA,TRBD2,TRBJ2-7,TRBV28,TGTGCCAGCAGTCCGGGGGGGGACTACGAGCAGTACTTC,CASSPGGDYEQYF
NA,TRBD1,TRBJ1-2,TRBV5-6,TGTGCCAGCAGCTTGGCTCGGGACAGGGTATACGGCTACACCTTC,CASSLARDRVYGYTF
once,TRBD1,TRBJ2-7,TRBV4-1,TGCGCCAGCAGCCAGCGGGGACAGGGGACCTACGAGCAGTACTTC,CASSQRGQGTYEQYF
NA,TRBD1,TRBJ2-7,TRBV10-2,TGCGCCAGTAAACAGGGGGCGGTTGTCTACGAGCAGTACTTC,CASKQGAVVYEQYF
NA,NA,TRBJ2-7,TRBV5-1,TGCGCCAGCAGCTGGGATTATTCAGGCGAGCAGTACTTC,CASSWDYSGEQYF
NA,NA,TRBJ2-7,TRBV19,TGTGCCACGTCCTGGGGTAGCGAGCAGTACTTC,CATSWGSEQYF
NA,NA,TRBJ1-1,TRBV7-9,TGTGCCAGCAGCTTAACTTTCGGGCAGGGCCCAAACACTGAAGCTTTCTTT,CASSLTFGQGPNTEAFF
NA,NA,TRBJ2-1,TRBV7-9,TGTGCCAGCAGCTCCCTCGGGGGCCGAAATGAGCAGTTCTTC,CASSSLGGRNEQFF
NA,NA,TRBJ1-1,TRBV19,TGTGCCACCCAAAGCCCGCGGGACGGGATAAACACTGAAGCTTTCTTT,CATQSPRDGINTEAFF
NA,NA,TRBJ2-1,TRBV11-2,TGTGCCAGCAGCTTAGGCCTCCACAATGAGCAGTTCTTC,CASSLGLHNEQFF
NA,NA,TRBJ1-2,TRBV9,TGTGCCAGCAGCGCCAGGGCTGAGTATGGCTACACCTTC,CASSARAEYGYTF
NA,TRBD1,TRBJ2-2,TRBV5-1,TGCGCCAGCAGCAGTGAACAGGGGCGGACGGCCGGGGAGCTGTTTTTT,CASSSEQGRTAGELFF
NA,NA,TRBJ2-3,TRBV5-1,TGCGCCAGCAGCTTGGTGGGGGACCGCACAGATACGCAGTATTTT,CASSLVGDRTDTQYF
NA,NA,TRBJ1-2,TRBV6-5,TGTGCCAGCAGTTACTCTGGGACTTCCTATGGCTACACCTTC,CASSYSGTSYGYTF
NA,TRBD1,TRBJ1-2,TRBV19,TGTGCCAGTAGTATTATCGGGACAGGAAACTATGGCTACACCTTC,CASSIIGTGNYGYTF
NA,NA,TRBJ2-7,TRBV9,TGTGCCAGCAGCGTGGGTGGGTCCTACGAGCAGTACTTC,CASSVGGSYEQYF
NA,NA,TRBJ2-2,TRBV7-6,TGTGCCAGCAGCTCACCAGGGGGGATCGGCACCGGGGAGCTGTTTTTT,CASSSPGGIGTGELFF
NA,TRBD2,TRBJ2-3,TRBV11-2,TGTGCCAGCAGCTTAAGGCCCGCGGGGGGCACAGATACGCAGTATTTT,CASSLRPAGGTDTQYF
NA,NA,TRBJ1-5,TRBV19,TGTGCCAGTAGTGGGAGGACAGCGAGTTTGCAGCCCCAGCATTTT,CASSGRTASLQPQHF
NA,TRBD2,TRBJ2-7,TRBV30,TGTGCCTGGAGTGGATTAGGGGGCACTAGCGGGAGGAGTAAAACTCACGAGCAGTACTTC,CAWSGLGGTSGRSKTHEQYF
NA,TRBD1,TRBJ2-7,TRBV6-1,TGTGCCAGCAGCCCGGGACAGGGTGGCTACGAGCAGTACTTC,CASSPGQGGYEQYF
NA,NA,TRBJ2-3,TRBV27,TGTGCCAGCAGTTTATTCCGGCCTCTCGGGACAGATACGCAGTATTTT,CASSLFRPLGTDTQYF
NA,NA,TRBJ2-7,TRBV14,TGTGCCACCTGGCACGGAAGAGGTGACGAGCAGTACTTC,CATWHGRGDEQYF
NA,NA,TRBJ2-7,TRBV29-1,TGCAGCGTTCGGGGGGCCGACGAGCAGTACTTC,CSVRGADEQYF
NA,TRBD1,TRBJ1-4,TRBV9,TGTGCCAGCAGCGTACAGGGGGCGGGTGAAAAACTGTTTTTT,CASSVQGAGEKLFF
NA,NA,TRBJ2-7,TRBV7-8,TGTGCCAGCAGCTTAGCGACATTTCTGGCGTACGAGCAGTACTTC,CASSLATFLAYEQYF
NA,NA,TRBJ1-1,TRBV5-6,TGTGCCAGCAGCTTGGTTAGGGCCGGGGTAGAGACTGAAGCTTTCTTT,CASSLVRAGVETEAFF
NA,NA,TRBJ1-1,TRBV27,TGTGCCAGCAGTTCAGGGTTTCTGGCTTTCTTT,CASSSGFLAFF
NA,TRBD1,TRBJ2-7,TRBV7-8,TGTGCCAGCAGCGTGACCCGGGACAGGGGGTCCTACGAGCAGTACTTC,CASSVTRDRGSYEQYF
NA,NA,TRBJ2-3,TRBV9,TGTGCCAGCAGGCGAACTAGGTATTTT,CASRRTRYF
NA,NA,TRBJ2-3,TRBV11-2,TGTGCCAGCAGCTTAGTATCCCGGTCGGTAGATACGCAGTATTTT,CASSLVSRSVDTQYF
NA,NA,TRBJ1-1,TRBV27,TGTGCCAGCAGTTACACTCCAAGGGTGGCTGAAGCTTTCTTT,CASSYTPRVAEAFF
NA,NA,TRBJ2-7,TRBV27,TGTGCCAGCAGCCCCGTAGGTCGCGAGCAGTACTTC,CASSPVGREQYF
few,NA,TRBJ1-5,TRBV4-1,TGCGCCAGCAGCCAAGAGTCGGGCCCTAATCAGCCCCAGCATTTT,CASSQESGPNQPQHF
NA,TRBD1,TRBJ2-1,TRBV12-5,TGTGCTAGTGGTGAAATAACCGGGACAGGGGTTGGTGAGCAGTTCTTC,CASGEITGTGVGEQFF
NA,NA,TRBJ2-2,TRBV11-3,TGTGCCAGCAGCTTAGGGGACCTCAGAGTGTCCGGGGAGCTGTTTTTT,CASSLGDLRVSGELFF
NA,NA,TRBJ2-7,TRBV13,TGTGCCAGCAGCTTAGGCCGTAGGCCCTCACCCTACGAGCAGTACTTC,CASSLGRRPSPYEQYF
NA,TRBD1,TRBJ1-1,TRBV7-9,TGTGCCAGCAGCGCCCGAGGACAGGGGAGGCAAACTGAAGCTTTCTTT,CASSARGQGRQTEAFF
NA,TRBD1,TRBJ1-2,TRBV7-3,TGTGCCAGCAGCTCGTTGGACAGGCTTAACTATGGCTACACCTTC,CASSSLDRLNYGYTF
NA,NA,TRBJ1-4,TRBV4-3,TGCGCCAGCAGCCAGGGAACGGGGATCACAACTAATGAAAAACTGTTTTTT,CASSQGTGITTNEKLFF
NA,TRBD1,TRBJ2-7,TRBV5-8,TGTGCCAGCAGCGACCTAAGACGGGGACAGGGGGTTTACGAGCAGTACTTC,CASSDLRRGQGVYEQYF
NA,NA,TRBJ2-7,TRBV11-1,TGTGCCAGCAGCTTCACCCTAGGACAATACGAGCAGTACTTC,CASSFTLGQYEQYF
NA,NA,TRBJ1-1,TRBV2,TGTGCCAGCTGGGAGACTGAAGCTTTCTTT,CASWETEAFF
NA,NA,TRBJ2-7,TRBV11-2,TGTGCCAGCAGCTTAAGGTCGGTTAGCGGGACAGGGTATTACGAGCAGTACTTC,CASSLRSVSGTGYYEQYF
NA,TRBD2,TRBJ2-1,TRBV2,TGTGCCAGCAGTGAAGGGGCAGCTAGCGGATACAATGAGCAGTTCTTC,CASSEGAASGYNEQFF
NA,NA,TRBJ2-7,TRBV5-1,TGCGCCAGCAGTTGGGGGGACAGAGCGTCCGAGCAGTACTTC,CASSWGDRASEQYF